One and the same sample provided the 17 T cell receptor beta chains below, sequenced in a study of monozygotic twins with inflammatory bowel disease. TCRdb reprocessed the 5' RACE reads; each CDR3 protein has one entry and no DNA is given. The sample is made up of roughly 200,000 distinct CDR3 sequences, and the top ten hold roughly 7.7% of it. Material for sequencing was blood. These receptors all come from a human donor with ulcerative colitis or Crohn's disease, or a healthy co-twin of an affected twin (not recorded which).

The V gene is TRBV12-3 or TRBV12-4, the J gene TRBJ2-2. CDR3 length: 17 amino acids. The CDR3 spells CASSSRPGSTITGELFF.

V and J are TRBV30 and TRBJ2-6. The CDR3 covers 14 residues. In germline, CDR1 is GTSNPN, CDR2 SVGIG (reference sequence). The CDR3 region is CAWSVRGGANVLTF.

The V gene is TRBV7-8, the J gene TRBJ1-5; the D gene TCRdb calls, TRBD1, cannot be checked with no DNA. The length of the CDR3 is 15 residues. Per germline, CDR1 SGHVS and CDR2 FQNEAQ. The CDR3 sequence is CASSTRGDSNQPQHF.

The chain couples TRBV20-1 to TRBJ2-5; the D call of TRBD2 rests on TCRdb alone, since no DNA is present to check it. The CDR3 spans 16 residues. CDR1 is DFQATT and CDR2 is SNEGSKA in the germline V gene (reference sequence). This CDR3 reads CSAPGLAGGPAETQYF.

The chain recombines TRBV4-1 with TRBJ2-1; TCRdb picks TRBD1, but there is no DNA to check that call. The CDR3 is made up of 15 amino acids. Germline lookup yields CDR1 MGHRA and CDR2 YSYEKL. The CDR3 here is CASSQDRRQNNEQFF.

The rearrangement joins TRBV28 to TRBJ1-5; the TRBD1 assignment by TCRdb is unverifiable without DNA. The CDR3 contains 15 residues. Germline V CDR1 and CDR2: MDHEN, SYDVKM. CDR3 residues: CASSPQWGRYQPQHF.

The rearrangement links TRBV7-2 to TRBJ1-6. The CDR3 contains 13 residues. Germline CDR1 and CDR2: SGHTA and FQGNSA. The CDR3 reads CASSLTNSSPLHF.

The chain couples TRBV24-1 to TRBJ2-2; there is no DNA to check the TCRdb D call of TRBD1. This CDR3 region has 16 residues. Germline CDR1 and CDR2: KGHDR and SFDVKD. This chain's CDR3 is CATSDRDRFETGELFF.

The chain is built from TRBV6-2 or TRBV6-3 and TRBJ2-1. The CDR3 consists of 12 residues. Germline CDR1 and CDR2: MNHEY and SVGEGT. The CDR3 loop reads CASSYRGNKQFF.

The chain combines TRBV5-1 with TRBJ2-5. This CDR3 is built from 12 residues. Germline V CDR1 and CDR2: SGHRS, YFSETQ. CDR3 loop: CASTFDSETQYF.

The V and J genes are TRBV4-3 and TRBJ1-1. The germline gives CDR1 LGHNA, CDR2 YSLEER. CDR3 length: 13 amino acids. The CDR3 sequence is CASSQGSNTEAFF.

The gene calls are TRBV28 and TRBJ2-2. Germline CDR1 is MDHEN and CDR2 is SYDVKM. CDR3 size: 14 residues. CDR3 sequence reads: CASIRASNTGELFF.

The rearrangement joins TRBV4-2 to TRBJ1-5; TCRdb reports TRBD1, a call that lacks DNA to check it against. This CDR3 region has 18 residues. Germline V gives CDR1 LGHNA, CDR2 YNFKEQ. The CDR3 loop reads CASSQDPWGAVSNQPRHF.

The rearrangement links TRBV29-1 to TRBJ2-2; absent DNA, TCRdb's TRBD1 call cannot be checked. The CDR3 spans 16 residues. Germline V lookup: CDR1 SQVTM, CDR2 ANQGSEA. CDR3: CSSMRRTGDGTGELLF.

The chain carries TRBV7-2 and TRBJ2-3; TCRdb calls TRBD2, which cannot be checked without DNA. Germline CDR1 reads SGHTA; CDR2 reads FQGNSA. The CDR3 extends over 14 amino acids. The CDR3 spells CASSFTRGTDTQYF.

The chain combines TRBV9 with TRBJ2-3; TCRdb lists TRBD1, though no DNA is available to test this call. The germline CDR1 and CDR2 sequences are SGDLS and YYNGEE. This CDR3 has 14 residues. CDR3 amino acids: CASSLGGVKDTQYF.

V usage is TRBV7-2 and J usage is TRBJ2-3; without DNA, the TCRdb call of TRBD1 cannot be checked. The CDR3 has 16 residues. CDR1 and CDR2 from the germline V gene are SGHTA and FQGNSA. The CDR3 protein is CASSLVGGGSTDTQYF. The variable domain in full, completed from reference TRBV7-2 and TRBJ2-3, reads GAGVSQSPSNKVTEKGKDVELRCDPISGHTALYWYRQSLGQGLEFLIYFQGNSAPDKSGLPSDRFSAERTGGSVSTLTIQRTQQEDSAVYLCASSLVGGGSTDTQYFGPGTRLTVL.